The T cell receptor beta chain described here comes from a study of CD8 T cells in ankylosing spondylitis. Findings and limits, study-wide: In the blood and synovial fluid of reactive arthritis, some motif variants had been previously reported. What seemed typical of ankylosing spondylitis blood was a TCR beta motif built from about 8 highly homologous variants.

The junction had 4 bases not matched to a gene; V was cut back by 4 bases and J by 2 bases. Germline CDR1 is SGHRS and CDR2 is YFSETQ. The length of the CDR3 is 14 residues. With respect to this clonotype: The antigen is not known.

From the 5' RACE reads, TCRdb called clonotypes with MiXCR, one entry per CDR3 protein. The sample has roughly 450,000 distinct CDR3 sequences; 25% to 30% are singletons. The V call is TRBV5-1, the J call TRBJ1-1; 8 nucleotides line up with TRBD1. The source material was blood, either unsorted or a sorted T cell fraction (not recorded which). This sequence was found in a male donor with ankylosing spondylitis. In nucleotides, the CDR3 is TGCGCCAGCAGCGCGGACAGGGCTAACACTGAAGCTTTCTTT. Protein: CASSADRANTEAFF. Variable domain in full (rest from reference TRBV5-1 and TRBJ1-1): KAGVTQTPRYLIKTRGQQVTLSCSPISGHRSVSWYQQTPGQGLQFLFEYFSETQRNKGNFPGRFSGRQFSNSRSEMNVSTLELGDSALYLCASSADRANTEAFFGQGTRLTVV.